The TCR beta chain under discussion was sequenced for a study of STAT3 mutations in large granular lymphocyte leukemia. The study, taken as a whole, reports: At least one immunodominant TCR beta clonotype appeared in every T-cell large granular lymphocyte leukemia patient. No sample exists from the first appearance of each clone. Some patients had persisting codominant clonotypes that could mask small clones.

Data came from immunoSEQ multiplex PCR; TCRdb stores just in-frame clones and leaves some out. The repertoire holds fewer than 700 clones, with approximately 46% as singletons. Trimming removed 11 bases from V and 1 base from J, with 18 bases in between. This CDR3 spans 14 amino acids. The germline gives CDR1 LNHDA, CDR2 SQIVND (reference sequence). With respect to this clone: Its antigen is currently unknown.

J is TRBJ2-7 and V is TRBV19; TRBD1 or TRBD2 may be the D gene (5 bases each). The source of this sequence is a woman in her forties or fifties with T-cell large granular lymphocyte leukemia. Some clones in this sample may be carry-over from other donors' samples. Input material: peripheral blood mononuclear cells. The CDR3 sequence is CASIGAGSSYEQYF. Here the CDR3 DNA reads TGTGCCTCGATAGGAGCAGGGAGTTCCTACGAGCAGTACTTC.